These 7 T cell receptor beta chains came from one sample sequenced in a study of blood T cell repertoires in COVID-19. The table came from immunoSEQ multiplex PCR; TCRdb's copy has only in-frame clones and leaves some out. The table has roughly 93,000 clones, approximately 87% seen once. The material sequenced was peripheral blood. The receptors shown here come from a human donor in a cohort sampled during active COVID-19.

This clone showed up just once. The chain couples TRBV2 to TRBJ1-1; perhaps TRBD1 as D (5 bases). The CDR3 extends over 13 amino acids. Trimming left V 6 bases short and J 3 bases short, with 11 bases between. The germline V gene has CDR1 SNHLY and CDR2 FYNNEI. The CDR3 loop is CASRWGGDTEAFF. Here the CDR3 DNA reads TGTGCCAGCAGGTGGGGGGGGGACACTGAAGCTTTCTTT.

The chain is built from TRBV2 and TRBJ1-5; TRBD1 agrees at 8 bases. Looked up from germline, CDR1 is SNHLY and CDR2 is FYNNEI. The CDR3 is 12 residues long. The V and J ends lost 9 bases and 7 bases, in that order; junction bases with no gene match: 5. The CDR3 is CASDRGGQPQHF. The CDR3 bases are TGTGCCAGTGACAGGGGTGGCCAGCCCCAGCATTTT. Full variable domain (outside the CDR3, taken from reference TRBV2 and TRBJ1-5): EPEVTQTPSHQVTQMGQEVILRCVPISNHLYFYWYRQILGQKVEFLVSFYNNEISEKSEIFDDQFSVERPDGSNFTLKIRSTKLEDSAMYFCASDRGGQPQHFGDGTRLSIL.

This clone was counted between two and nine times. The rearrangement joins TRBV28 to TRBJ2-5, with 10 positions matching TRBD1. CDR1 is MDHEN, CDR2 SYDVKM, per germline. CDR3 length equals 14 residues. V gave up 10 bases and J gave up 3 bases; unmatched junction bases: 8. In DNA form, the CDR3 reads TGTGCCACCAGACAGGGGGCGCTTGAAGAGACCCAGTACTTC. Translating it yields CATRQGALEETQYF.

The chain joins TRBV28 to TRBJ1-1; D is unclear. CDR3 length: 12 amino acids. The V end lost 7 bases, the J end lost 1 base, and 7 bases lay between the germline ends. Germline V CDR1 and CDR2: MDHEN, SYDVKM. This CDR3 reads CASKEGNTEAFF. The CDR3 nucleotides read TGTGCCAGCAAAGAGGGGAACACTGAAGCTTTCTTT.

This clone was detected once. V gene TRBV4-1 combines with J gene TRBJ2-3, with TRBD2 matching over 8 bases. This CDR3 is built from 16 residues. V gave up 4 bases and J gave up 3 bases; unmatched junction bases: 9. The germline CDR1 and CDR2 sequences are MGHRA and YSYEKL. CDR3 bases: TGCGCCAGCAGCCCCGGGGCTAGCGGGTTAACAGATACGCAGTATTTT. Its protein is CASSPGASGLTDTQYF.

The rearrangement uses TRBV30 and TRBJ1-3; D uncertain. The V end lost 1 base, the J end lost 0 bases, and 7 bases lay between the germline ends. The CDR3 covers 14 residues. Germline values: CDR1 GTSNPN, CDR2 SVGIG (reference sequence). CDR3: CAWSATDSGNTIYF. CDR3 nucleotide sequence: TGTGCCTGGAGTGCTACAGACTCTGGAAACACCATATATTTT.

The rearrangement uses TRBV6-4 and TRBJ2-2; TRBD2 matches at 7 bases. Losses at the gene ends were 6 bases for V and 7 bases for J; bases not matched to a gene: 5. CDR3 length: 13 amino acids. Germline V gene data show CDR1 as MRHNA and CDR2 as SNTAGT. The CDR3 loop is CASRTSLDGELFF. CDR3 sequence (DNA): TGTGCCAGCAGGACTAGCCTTGACGGGGAGCTGTTTTTT.